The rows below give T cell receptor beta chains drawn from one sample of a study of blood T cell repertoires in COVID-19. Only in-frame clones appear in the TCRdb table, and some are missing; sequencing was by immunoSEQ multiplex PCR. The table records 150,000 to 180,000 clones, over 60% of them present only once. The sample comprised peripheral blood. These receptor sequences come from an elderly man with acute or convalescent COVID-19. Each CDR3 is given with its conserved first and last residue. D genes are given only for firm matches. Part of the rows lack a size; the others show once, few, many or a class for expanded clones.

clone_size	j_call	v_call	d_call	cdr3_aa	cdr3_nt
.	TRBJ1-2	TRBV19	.	CASSISAQGGGYTF	TGTGCCAGTAGTATAAGCGCGCAGGGCGGCGGCTACACCTTC
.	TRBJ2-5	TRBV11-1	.	CASSLQLRETQYF	TGTGCCAGCAGCTTACAATTACGGGAGACCCAGTACTTC
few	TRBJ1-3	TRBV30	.	CAWSAQVFSGNTIYF	TGTGCCTGGAGTGCACAGGTTTTCTCTGGAAACACCATATATTTT
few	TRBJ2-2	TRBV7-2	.	CASSWRRGLGTGELFF	TGTGCCAGCAGCTGGAGACGGGGTTTAGGAACCGGGGAGCTGTTTTTT
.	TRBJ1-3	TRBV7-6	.	CASSLATGGIGNTIYF	TGTGCCAGCAGCTTAGCGACGGGGGGGATTGGAAACACCATATATTTT
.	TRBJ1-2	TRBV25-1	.	CASQRAGDRYGYTF	TGTGCCAGCCAACGGGCAGGGGACCGCTATGGCTACACCTTC
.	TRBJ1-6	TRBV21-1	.	CAPQNSPLHF	TGTGCCCCTCAGAATTCACCCCTCCACTTT
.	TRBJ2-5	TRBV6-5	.	CASLKGLQETQYF	TGTGCCAGCTTGAAGGGGTTGCAAGAGACCCAGTACTTC
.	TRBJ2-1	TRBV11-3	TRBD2	CASRGSGGFSSYNEQFF	TGTGCCAGCAGGGGTAGCGGGGGGTTTAGCTCCTACAATGAGCAGTTCTTC
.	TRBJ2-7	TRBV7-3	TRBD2	CASSSRTSGEQYF	TGTGCCAGCAGCTCTCGGACTAGCGGGGAGCAGTACTTC
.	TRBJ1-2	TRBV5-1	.	CASSLVQNYGYTF	TGCGCCAGCAGCTTGGTACAGAACTATGGCTACACCTTC
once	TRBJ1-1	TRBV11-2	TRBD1	CASSPMLEAGGNTEAFF	TGTGCCAGCAGCCCAATGCTTGAGGCAGGGGGGAACACTGAAGCTTTCTTT
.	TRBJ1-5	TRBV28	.	CASSRGRGGQPQHF	TGTGCCAGCAGTCGGGGGAGGGGAGGTCAGCCCCAGCATTTT
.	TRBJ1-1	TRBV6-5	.	CASIRDPSGTEAFF	TGTGCCAGTATCAGAGACCCTTCGGGCACTGAAGCTTTCTTT
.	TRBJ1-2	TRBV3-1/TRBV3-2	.	CASSQGRTAANYGYTF	TGTGCCAGCAGCCAGGGGAGGACGGCGGCTAACTATGGCTACACCTTC